What follows are 2 T cell receptor beta chains derived from one specimen sequenced in a study of cytomegalovirus exposure and HLA in healthy donors. With 60 Vbeta and 13 Jbeta primers, the PCR was carried out. Measured with immunoSEQ multiplex PCR; TCRdb has only the in-frame clones, and not every one. The sample holds some 140,000 clones, about 80% seen once. Source material: PBMCs. All receptors derive from a man aged 30-40 years in good health and CMV-seronegative.

CDR3 sequence: CASSLDLGLAGVETQYF. DNA of the CDR3: TGTGCCAGCAGCTTAGATTTGGGACTAGCGGGAGTTGAGACCCAGTACTTC. The chain couples TRBV11-2 to TRBJ2-5, with 14 bases aligning to TRBD2. The ends lost 0 bases at V and 5 bases at J; junction bases unmatched: 5. The germline CDR1 and CDR2 sequences are SGHAT and FQNNGV. CDR3 length: 17 amino acids.

This rearrangement joins TRBV7-9 to TRBJ2-1; 11 bases match TRBD2. Trimming at V came to 4 bases and at J to 9 bases, leaving 8 bases not matched to a gene. Germline V lookup: CDR1 SEHNR, CDR2 FQNEAQ (reference sequence). The CDR3 is 15 residues long. The CDR3 sequence: CASSSELAGVGEQFF. The CDR3 DNA reads as TGTGCCAGCAGCTCCGAACTAGCGGGAGTGGGTGAGCAGTTCTTC.